Below are 28 T cell receptor beta chains sequenced from a single sample in a study of cytomegalovirus exposure and HLA in healthy donors. PCR amplification relied on 60 Vbeta primers (plus 13 Jbeta primers). Measured with immunoSEQ multiplex PCR; TCRdb has only the in-frame clones, and not every one. The sample lists approximately 220,000 clones; approximately 80% were seen once. Sequencing was carried out using PBMCs. All receptors derive from a boy younger than 10 in good health and CMV-seronegative.

The chain employs TRBV6-5 and TRBJ1-1, with D unclear. Germline V gives CDR1 MNHEY, CDR2 SVGAGI. V lost 0 bases, J lost 1 base, and 6 bases lay in between. This CDR3 is 14 amino acids long. This CDR3 is CASSYSNRNTEAFF. The CDR3, as DNA: TGTGCCAGCAGTTACTCGAACAGGAACACTGAAGCTTTCTTT.

The chain links TRBV6-5 to TRBJ2-7; TRBD2 aligns across 7 bases. V gave up 2 bases and J gave up 1 base; unmatched junction bases: 5. The CDR3 is made up of 15 amino acids. Germline CDR1 is MNHEY and CDR2 is SVGAGI. CDR3 in DNA: TGTGCCAGCAGTTACGCGGGACTACAATCCTACGAGCAGTACTTC. Translation gives CASSYAGLQSYEQYF.

The chain recombines TRBV6-4 with TRBJ1-5; D possibly corresponds to TRBD1 (5 bases). Trimming took off 6 bases at V and 2 bases at J, with 14 bases between the two ends. The CDR3 consists of 15 residues. Germline CDR1 MRHNA, CDR2 SNTAGT. The CDR3 DNA follows: TGTGCCAGCAGGGGGGGGAGAGGTCGCAATCAGCCCCAGCATTTT. Translating it yields CASRGGRGRNQPQHF.

This clone was detected only a few times. The genes are TRBV5-6 and TRBJ1-6, with 7 bases aligning to TRBD1. This CDR3 has 15 residues. Germline V gene data show CDR1 as SGHDT and CDR2 as YYEEEE. The V and J ends lost 0 bases and 7 bases, in that order; junction bases with no gene match: 4. The CDR3 protein is CASSLATGANSPLHF. The CDR3 bases are TGTGCCAGCAGCTTGGCCACAGGGGCCAATTCACCCCTCCACTTT.

This chain joins TRBV9 and TRBJ2-2, with D possibly being TRBD2 (6 bases). Germline V lookup: CDR1 SGDLS, CDR2 YYNGEE. Trimming removed 2 bases at V and 8 bases at J, with 10 bases between. The CDR3 consists of 13 residues. The CDR3 DNA is TGTGCCAGCAGCGTCGGAGGGGATGGGGAGCTGTTTTTT. Translation: CASSVGGDGELFF.

This chain uses TRBV7-6 with TRBJ2-7, with D maybe TRBD2 (6 bases). The CDR3 contains 12 residues. In germline, CDR1 is SGHVS, CDR2 FNYEAQ. Trimming removed 5 bases from V and 7 bases from J, with 12 bases in between. CDR3 in amino acids: CASSRGAGEQYF. In DNA form, the CDR3 reads TGTGCCAGCAGCCGCGGGGCGGGGGAGCAGTACTTC.

This clone came up a few times. The chain joins TRBV5-1 to TRBJ1-1; possibly TRBD1 for D (6 bases). The CDR3 is 14 residues long. The germline V gene encodes CDR1 SGHRS and CDR2 YFSETQ. The ends were cut back, 4 bases at V and 5 bases at J, with 15 bases in the middle. CDR3 nucleotides: TGCGCCAGCAGCCCTGGACAGATAGGGACTGAAGCTTTCTTT. As protein: CASSPGQIGTEAFF.

The chain employs TRBV18 and TRBJ1-1; possible D gene TRBD1, 6 bases. This CDR3 has 15 residues. Between the trimmed V and J ends, which lost 3 bases and 4 bases, there was a span of 15 bases. The germline CDR1 and CDR2 sequences are KGHSH and LQKENI. The DNA of the CDR3 is TGTGCCAGCTCACCTCTCCGGGACACTGGCACTGAAGCTTTCTTT. Translation gives CASSPLRDTGTEAFF. The full variable domain, in which reference TRBV18 and TRBJ1-1 provide the parts outside the CDR3, is NAGVMQNPRHLVRRRGQEARLRCSPMKGHSHVYWYRQLPEEGLKFMVYLQKENIIDESGMPKERFSAEFPKEGPSILRIQQVVRGDSAAYFCASSPLRDTGTEAFFGQGTRLTVV.

The table lists this clone with a count of one. The V call is TRBV5-8, the J call TRBJ2-3; 7 positions match TRBD1. With 1 base clipped from V and 3 bases from J, the junction kept 5 bases outside the gene matches. Germline assignment: CDR1 SGHTS and CDR2 YDEGEE. The CDR3 length is 15 residues. The CDR3 spells CASSLPGGITDTQYF. The CDR3 DNA reads as TGTGCCAGCAGCTTGCCAGGGGGTATAACAGATACGCAGTATTTT.

The table lists this clone with a count of one. The V call is TRBV15, the J call TRBJ1-2; D is undetermined. Germline V CDR1 and CDR2: LNHNV, YYDKDF (reference sequence). Deletions cut 0 bases from V and 0 bases from J, with 8 bases between. The CDR3 sequence is 15 residues long. Here the CDR3 DNA reads TGTGCCACCAGCAGAGACAGGCCTCCTAACTATGGCTACACCTTC. Translated, it gives CATSRDRPPNYGYTF.

The V and J genes are TRBV5-5 and TRBJ2-5; the match to TRBD2 covers 8 bases. The CDR3 extends over 14 amino acids. Germline V lookup: CDR1 SGHKS, CDR2 YYEKEE (reference sequence). Trimming removed 3 bases from V and 0 bases from J; junction bases left unmatched: 1. The CDR3 nucleotides are TGTGCCAGCAGCTCGGGGGGGTACCAAGAGACCCAGTACTTC. Translation: CASSSGGYQETQYF.

This chain connects TRBV10-3 to TRBJ2-5; D is uncertain. Germline CDR1 and CDR2: ENHRY and SYGVKD. The V end lost 4 bases, the J end lost 4 bases, and 10 bases lay between the germline ends. The CDR3 is made up of 13 amino acids. The CDR3 DNA reads TGTGCCATCAGTGTGGCGGTAGGAGAGACCCAGTACTTC. Translating gives CAISVAVGETQYF.

The CDR3 spells CASSYGAGSEQFF. CDR3 bases: TGTGCCAGCAGCTACGGTGCGGGGAGTGAGCAGTTCTTC. This chain connects TRBV6-5 to TRBJ2-1; D may be TRBD2 (6 bases). The CDR3 has 13 amino acids. The germline V gene has CDR1 MNHEY and CDR2 SVGAGI. V lost 6 bases and J 9 bases, leaving 15 bases between the germline ends.

This clone was counted between two and nine times. This chain links TRBV6-1 with TRBJ2-2, with 10 bases that match TRBD1. Germline lookup yields CDR1 MNHNS and CDR2 SASEGT. The V and J ends lost 0 bases and 4 bases, in that order; junction bases with no gene match: 11. The CDR3 totals 19 residues. The CDR3 reads CASSEAHLRDRGPTGELFF. DNA for the CDR3: TGTGCCAGCAGTGAAGCGCATCTCCGGGACAGGGGACCCACCGGGGAGCTGTTTTTT.

V is TRBV29-1 and J is TRBJ2-5; D might be TRBD2 (5 bases). Trimming took off 4 bases at V and 2 bases at J, with 17 bases between the two ends. Germline lookup yields CDR1 SQVTM and CDR2 ANQGSEA. The CDR3 covers 15 residues. CDR3 sequence: CSVVWVRERQETQYF. DNA for the CDR3: TGCAGCGTTGTCTGGGTGAGGGAGAGACAAGAGACCCAGTACTTC. Together with reference TRBV29-1 and TRBJ2-5, the CDR3 gives the full variable domain: SAVISQKPSRDICQRGTSLTIQCQVDSQVTMMFWYRQQPGQSLTLIATANQGSEATYESGFVIDKFPISRPNLTFSTLTVSNMSPEDSSIYLCSVVWVRERQETQYFGPGTRLLVL.

The V call is TRBV29-1, the J call TRBJ2-1; TRBD2 is a possible D gene (6 bases). CDR1 and CDR2 from the germline V gene are SQVTM and ANQGSEA. The V end was cut by 7 bases, the J end by 4 bases, with 14 bases between. The CDR3 covers 13 residues. CDR3 sequence (DNA): TGCAGCGCGAGGGACTTGTCGTACAATGAGCAGTTCTTC. It translates to CSARDLSYNEQFF.

The V call is TRBV18, the J call TRBJ2-7; D ambiguous. This CDR3 contains 13 residues. CDR1 KGHSH and CDR2 LQKENI come from the germline V gene. V gave up 3 bases and J gave up 2 bases, with 8 bases separating them. The CDR3 loop reads CASSPEHTYEQYF. The CDR3 DNA reads as TGTGCCAGCTCACCCGAACATACCTACGAGCAGTACTTC. The complete variable domain, with remaining parts taken from reference TRBV18 and TRBJ2-7, reads NAGVMQNPRHLVRRRGQEARLRCSPMKGHSHVYWYRQLPEEGLKFMVYLQKENIIDESGMPKERFSAEFPKEGPSILRIQQVVRGDSAAYFCASSPEHTYEQYFGPGTRLTVT.

The V and J genes are TRBV6-4 and TRBJ2-3, with 7 bases lining up with TRBD2. Germline assignment: CDR1 MRHNA and CDR2 SNTAGT. V was pared by 0 bases and J by 2 bases, with 5 bases of the junction left unmatched. CDR3 length: 16 residues. The CDR3 DNA follows: TGTGCCAGCAGTGACTCGTGGGGAGGGATCACAGATACGCAGTATTTT. Translation: CASSDSWGGITDTQYF.

Note on this clone: In the same sample, other DNA sequences code for this CDR3. This chain links TRBV18 with TRBJ2-7; TRBD2 matches at 7 bases. The germline CDR1 and CDR2 sequences are KGHSH and LQKENI. V lost 6 bases to trimming and J lost 3 bases; unmatched junction nucleotides: 2. This CDR3 comprises 12 residues. CDR3 amino acids: CASSPGGYEQYF. The CDR3 bases are TGTGCCAGCTCCCCGGGGGGCTACGAGCAGTACTTC.

This clone was recorded only once. The chain recombines TRBV7-8 with TRBJ2-1; TRBD2 is a possible D gene (6 bases). The V end lost 5 bases, the J end lost 6 bases, and 11 bases lay between the germline ends. The length of the CDR3 is 13 residues. Germline CDR1 reads SGHVS; CDR2 reads FQNEAQ. This CDR3 reads CASSITSLNEQFF. The CDR3 region has the DNA TGTGCCAGCAGCATAACTAGCCTCAATGAGCAGTTCTTC.

The chain couples TRBV5-8 to TRBJ1-5; D might be TRBD1 (5 bases). The V and J ends lost 3 bases and 1 base respectively, with 17 bases between them. Germline V gives CDR1 SGHTS, CDR2 YDEGEE. This CDR3 has 17 residues. The CDR3 reads CASSSSTALYSNQPQHF. For the CDR3, the DNA is TGTGCCAGCAGCTCCTCGACAGCTTTATACAGCAATCAGCCCCAGCATTTT.

The chain employs TRBV27 and TRBJ2-1; D unresolved. Germline V gene data show CDR1 as MNHEY and CDR2 as SMNVEV (reference sequence). The length of the CDR3 is 12 residues. V was shortened by 2 bases and J by 10 bases, with 9 bases between the two germline ends. CDR3 nucleotides: TGTGCCAGCAGTTTAGGTTCCCGGGAGCAGTTCTTC. This gives the protein CASSLGSREQFF.

This chain links TRBV4-1 with TRBJ2-5; D possibly corresponds to TRBD1 (6 bases). Germline V gives CDR1 MGHRA, CDR2 YSYEKL. The CDR3 totals 14 residues. V was cut by 3 bases and J by 5 bases, with 13 bases left in between. The CDR3: CASSQPQRGETQYF. CDR3 DNA: TGCGCCAGCAGCCAGCCTCAGAGGGGGGAGACCCAGTACTTC.

The chain combines TRBV4-1 with TRBJ1-3, with a tentative D call TRBD1 (5 bases). Germline V gene data show CDR1 as MGHRA and CDR2 as YSYEKL. The CDR3 has 15 amino acids. V lost 1 base to trimming and J lost 4 bases, with 11 bases between them. The DNA of the CDR3 is TGCGCCAGCAGCCAAGTACGACAGCAAGGAAACACCATATATTTT. The encoded protein is CASSQVRQQGNTIYF.

The table lists this clone with a count of one. The chain uses TRBV2 and TRBJ2-6, with 9 bases matching TRBD1. The CDR3 runs to 16 residues. The germline CDR1 and CDR2 sequences are SNHLY and FYNNEI. The V and J ends lost 3 bases and 2 bases, in that order; junction bases with no gene match: 2. The CDR3 loop is CASSDTGGAGANVLTF. The CDR3 DNA is TGTGCCAGCAGTGACACAGGGGGCGCTGGGGCCAACGTCCTGACTTTC.

This chain links TRBV11-2 with TRBJ2-7; D remains unclear. The CDR3 is 13 amino acids. CDR1 and CDR2 from the germline V gene are SGHAT and FQNNGV. V lost 1 base and J lost 2, with 6 bases in between. CDR3 residues: CASSLVAPYEQYF. DNA for the CDR3: TGTGCCAGCAGCTTAGTTGCGCCCTACGAGCAGTACTTC.

This clone appeared once. The chain couples TRBV7-9 to TRBJ2-7; 8 bases match TRBD2. V gave up 5 bases and J gave up 3 bases; unmatched junction bases: 9. The CDR3 spans 15 residues. Germline CDR1 and CDR2: SEHNR and FQNEAQ (reference sequence). CDR3 in amino acids: CASSPTGTRDYEQYF. The CDR3 nucleotides are TGTGCCAGCAGCCCGACGGGGACTAGGGACTACGAGCAGTACTTC.

The rearrangement links TRBV5-1 to TRBJ2-5, with a possible D match to TRBD2 (6 bases). The CDR3 runs 15 residues. Germline V gene sequence: CDR1 SGHRS, CDR2 YFSETQ. V was trimmed by 4 bases and J by 1 base, leaving 14 bases between them. CDR3 sequence: CASSIGAGIQETQYF. As DNA, the CDR3 is TGCGCCAGCAGCATCGGGGCGGGGATCCAAGAGACCCAGTACTTC.